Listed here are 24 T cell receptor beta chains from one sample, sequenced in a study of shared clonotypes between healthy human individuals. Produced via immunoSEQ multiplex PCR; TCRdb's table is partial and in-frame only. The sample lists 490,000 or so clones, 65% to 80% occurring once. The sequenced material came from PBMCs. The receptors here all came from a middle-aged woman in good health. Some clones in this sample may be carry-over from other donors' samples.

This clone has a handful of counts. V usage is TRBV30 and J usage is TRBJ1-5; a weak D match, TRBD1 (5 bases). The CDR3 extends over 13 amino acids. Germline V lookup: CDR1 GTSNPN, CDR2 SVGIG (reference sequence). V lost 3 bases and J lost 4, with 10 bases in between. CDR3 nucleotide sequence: TGTGCCTGGAGCTTGACAGAAAATCAGCCCCAGCATTTT. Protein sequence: CAWSLTENQPQHF.

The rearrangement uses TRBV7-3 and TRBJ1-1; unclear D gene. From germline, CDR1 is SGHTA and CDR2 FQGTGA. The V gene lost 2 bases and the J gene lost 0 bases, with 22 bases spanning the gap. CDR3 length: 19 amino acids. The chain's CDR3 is CASSLEPAGRGFMNTEAFF. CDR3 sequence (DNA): TGTGCCAGCAGCTTAGAACCCGCCGGGCGCGGTTTCATGAACACTGAAGCTTTCTTT. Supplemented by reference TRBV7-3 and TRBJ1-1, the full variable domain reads GAGVSQTPSNKVTEKGKYVELRCDPISGHTALYWYRQSLGQGPEFLIYFQGTGAADDSGLPNDRFFAVRPEGSVSTLKIQRTERGDSAVYLCASSLEPAGRGFMNTEAFFGQGTRLTVV.

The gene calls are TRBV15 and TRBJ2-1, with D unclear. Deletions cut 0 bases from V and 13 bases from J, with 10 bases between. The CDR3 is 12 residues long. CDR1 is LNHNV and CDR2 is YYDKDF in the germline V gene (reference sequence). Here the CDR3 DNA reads TGTGCCACCAGCAGAGATTTGGTAGTCCAGTTCTTC. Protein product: CATSRDLVVQFF.

CDR3 coding DNA: TGCGCCAGCAGCTTACGACTAGCGGGAGACAATGAGCAGTTCTTC. This gives the protein CASSLRLAGDNEQFF. The chain is built from TRBV5-1 and TRBJ2-1; TRBD2 matches 12 bases. The CDR3 spans 15 residues. CDR1 and CDR2 (germline): SGHRS, YFSETQ. The V gene end was trimmed by 2 bases and the J gene end by 5 bases; junction bases not matched to a gene: 2.

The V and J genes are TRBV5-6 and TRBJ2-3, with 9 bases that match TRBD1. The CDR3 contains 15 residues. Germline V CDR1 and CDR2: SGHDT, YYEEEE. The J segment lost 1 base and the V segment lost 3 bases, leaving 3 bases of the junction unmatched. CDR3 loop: CASSSWDRGTDTQYF. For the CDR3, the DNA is TGTGCCAGCAGCTCATGGGACAGGGGCACAGATACGCAGTATTTT. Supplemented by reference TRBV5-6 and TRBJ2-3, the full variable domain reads DAGVTQSPTHLIKTRGQQVTLRCSPKSGHDTVSWYQQALGQGPQFIFQYYEEEERQRGNFPDRFSGHQFPNYSSELNVNALLLGDSALYLCASSSWDRGTDTQYFGPGTRLTVL.

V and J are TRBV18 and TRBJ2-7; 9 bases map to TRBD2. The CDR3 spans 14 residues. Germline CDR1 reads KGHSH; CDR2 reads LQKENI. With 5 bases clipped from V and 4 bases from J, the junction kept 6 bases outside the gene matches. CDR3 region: CASSGAGLAYEQYF. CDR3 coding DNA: TGTGCCAGCTCAGGGGCGGGACTAGCTTACGAGCAGTACTTC.

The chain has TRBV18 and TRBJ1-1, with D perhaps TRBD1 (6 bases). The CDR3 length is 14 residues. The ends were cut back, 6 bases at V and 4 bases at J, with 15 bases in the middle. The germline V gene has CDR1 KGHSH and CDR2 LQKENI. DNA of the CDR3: TGTGCCAGCTCGCTAAACGACAGGAGCACTGAAGCTTTCTTT. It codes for CASSLNDRSTEAFF.

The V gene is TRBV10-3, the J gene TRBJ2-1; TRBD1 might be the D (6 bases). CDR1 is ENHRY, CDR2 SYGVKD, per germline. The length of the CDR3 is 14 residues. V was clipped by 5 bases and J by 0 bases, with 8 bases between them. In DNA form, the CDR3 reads TGTGCCATCAGTCAGGGGCCCTCCTACAATGAGCAGTTCTTC. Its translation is CAISQGPSYNEQFF.

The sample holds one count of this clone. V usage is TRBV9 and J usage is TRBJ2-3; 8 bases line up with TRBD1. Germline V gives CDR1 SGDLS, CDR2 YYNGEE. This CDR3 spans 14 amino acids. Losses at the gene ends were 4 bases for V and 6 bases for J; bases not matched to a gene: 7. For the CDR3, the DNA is TGTGCCAGCAGCTCTAGGACAGGGCAGGATACGCAGTATTTT. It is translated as CASSSRTGQDTQYF.

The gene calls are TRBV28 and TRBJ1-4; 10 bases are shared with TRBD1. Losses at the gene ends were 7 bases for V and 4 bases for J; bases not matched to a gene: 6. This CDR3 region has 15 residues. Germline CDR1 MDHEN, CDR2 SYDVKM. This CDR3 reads CASNDRGPGNEKLFF. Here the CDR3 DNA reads TGTGCCAGCAATGACAGGGGGCCCGGTAATGAAAAACTGTTTTTT.

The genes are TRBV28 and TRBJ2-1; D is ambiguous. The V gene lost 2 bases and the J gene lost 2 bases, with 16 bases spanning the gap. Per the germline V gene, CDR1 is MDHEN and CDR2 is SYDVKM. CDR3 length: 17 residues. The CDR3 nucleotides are TGTGCCAGCAGTTTACCTTTGGCAGTTAGGACCTACAATGAGCAGTTCTTC. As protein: CASSLPLAVRTYNEQFF. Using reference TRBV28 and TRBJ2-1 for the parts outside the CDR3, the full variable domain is DVKVTQSSRYLVKRTGEKVFLECVQDMDHENMFWYRQDPGLGLRLIYFSYDVKMKEKGDIPEGYSVSREKKERFSLILESASTNQTSMYLCASSLPLAVRTYNEQFFGPGTRLTVL.

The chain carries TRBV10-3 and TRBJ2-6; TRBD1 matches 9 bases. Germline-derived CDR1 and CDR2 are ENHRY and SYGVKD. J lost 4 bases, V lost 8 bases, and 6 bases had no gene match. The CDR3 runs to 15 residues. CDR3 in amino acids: CAIRRQGGGANVLTF. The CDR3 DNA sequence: TGTGCCATCCGGAGACAGGGGGGCGGGGCCAACGTCCTGACTTTC.

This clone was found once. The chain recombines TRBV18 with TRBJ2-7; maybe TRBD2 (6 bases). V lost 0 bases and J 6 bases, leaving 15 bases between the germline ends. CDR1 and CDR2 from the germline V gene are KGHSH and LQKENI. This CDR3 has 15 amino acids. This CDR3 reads CASSPPGGTNSEQYF. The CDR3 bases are TGTGCCAGCTCACCACCCGGCGGGACCAACTCCGAGCAGTACTTC.

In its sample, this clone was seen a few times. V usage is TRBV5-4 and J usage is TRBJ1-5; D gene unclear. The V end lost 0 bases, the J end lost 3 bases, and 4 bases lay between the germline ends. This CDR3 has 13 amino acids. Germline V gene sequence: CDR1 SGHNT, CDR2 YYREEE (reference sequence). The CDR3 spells CASSLGTNQPQHF. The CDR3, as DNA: TGTGCCAGCAGCTTGGGTACCAATCAGCCCCAGCATTTT.

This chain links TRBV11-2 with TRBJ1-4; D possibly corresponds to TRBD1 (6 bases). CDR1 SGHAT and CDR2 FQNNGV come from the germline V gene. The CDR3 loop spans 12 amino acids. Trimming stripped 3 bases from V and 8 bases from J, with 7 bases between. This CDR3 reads CASSFRGEKLFF. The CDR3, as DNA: TGTGCCAGCAGCTTCAGGGGAGAAAAACTGTTTTTT.

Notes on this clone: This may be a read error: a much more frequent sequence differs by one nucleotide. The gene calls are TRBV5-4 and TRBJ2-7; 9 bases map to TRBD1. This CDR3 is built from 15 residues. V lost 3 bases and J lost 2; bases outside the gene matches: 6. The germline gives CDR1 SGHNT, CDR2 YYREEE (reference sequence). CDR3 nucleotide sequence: TGTGCCAGCAGCTCGAGGACAGGGGATACCTACGAGCAGTACTTC. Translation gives CASSSRTGDTYEQYF.

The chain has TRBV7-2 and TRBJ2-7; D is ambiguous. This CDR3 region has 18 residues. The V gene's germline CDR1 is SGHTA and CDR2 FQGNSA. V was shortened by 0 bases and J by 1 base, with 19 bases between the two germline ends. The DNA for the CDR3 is TGTGCCAGCAGCTTAGCCCCCGTAGGCAGGTTTCTTTCCTACGAGCAGTACTTC. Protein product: CASSLAPVGRFLSYEQYF. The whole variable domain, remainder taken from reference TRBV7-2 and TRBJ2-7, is GAGVSQSPSNKVTEKGKDVELRCDPISGHTALYWYRQSLGQGLEFLIYFQGNSAPDKSGLPSDRFSAERTGGSVSTLTIQRTQQEDSAVYLCASSLAPVGRFLSYEQYFGPGTRLTVT.

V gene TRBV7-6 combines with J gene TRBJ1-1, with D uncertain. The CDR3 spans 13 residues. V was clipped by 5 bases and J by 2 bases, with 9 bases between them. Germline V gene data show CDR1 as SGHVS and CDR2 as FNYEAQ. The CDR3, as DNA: TGTGCCAGCAGCAGGGATAGCAACACTGAAGCTTTCTTT. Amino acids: CASSRDSNTEAFF.

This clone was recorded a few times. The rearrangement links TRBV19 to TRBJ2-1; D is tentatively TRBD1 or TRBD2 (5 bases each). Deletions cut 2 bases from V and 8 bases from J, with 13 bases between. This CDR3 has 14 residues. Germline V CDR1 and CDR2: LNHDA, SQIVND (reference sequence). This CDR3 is CASSIRGIRDEQFF. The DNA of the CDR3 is TGTGCCAGTAGTATACGAGGGATCAGGGATGAGCAGTTCTTC. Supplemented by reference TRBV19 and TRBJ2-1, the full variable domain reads DGGITQSPKYLFRKEGQNVTLSCEQNLNHDAMYWYRQDPGQGLRLIYYSQIVNDFQKGDIAEGYSVSREKKESFPLTVTSAQKNPTAFYLCASSIRGIRDEQFFGPGTRLTVL.

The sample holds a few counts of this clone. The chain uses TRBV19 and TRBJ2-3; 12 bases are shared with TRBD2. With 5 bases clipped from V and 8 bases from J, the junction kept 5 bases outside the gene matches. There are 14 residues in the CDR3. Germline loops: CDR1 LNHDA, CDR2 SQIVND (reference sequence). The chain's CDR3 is CASSEGLAGTTQYF. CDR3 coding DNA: TGTGCCAGTAGTGAAGGACTAGCGGGAACTACGCAGTATTTT.

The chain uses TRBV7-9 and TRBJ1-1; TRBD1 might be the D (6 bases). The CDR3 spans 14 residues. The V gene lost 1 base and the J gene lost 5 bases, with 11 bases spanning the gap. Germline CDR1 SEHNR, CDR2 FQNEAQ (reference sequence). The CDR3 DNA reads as TGTGCCAGCAGCTTAGTCAGGGGCAGTACTGAAGCTTTCTTT. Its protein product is CASSLVRGSTEAFF.

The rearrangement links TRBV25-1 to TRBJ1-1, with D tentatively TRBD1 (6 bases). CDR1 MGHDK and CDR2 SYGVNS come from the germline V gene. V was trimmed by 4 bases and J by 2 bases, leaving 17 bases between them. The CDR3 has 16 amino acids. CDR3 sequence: CASSGPGPGGNTEAFF. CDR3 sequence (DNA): TGTGCCAGCAGTGGCCCCGGGCCCGGGGGCAACACTGAAGCTTTCTTT.

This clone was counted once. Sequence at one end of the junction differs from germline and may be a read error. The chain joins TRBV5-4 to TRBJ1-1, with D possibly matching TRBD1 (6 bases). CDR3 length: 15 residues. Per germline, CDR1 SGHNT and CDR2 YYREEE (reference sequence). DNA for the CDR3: TGCGCCAGCAGCCAAGGGAGACAGGAGAACACTGAAGCTTTCTTT. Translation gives CASSQGRQENTEAFF.

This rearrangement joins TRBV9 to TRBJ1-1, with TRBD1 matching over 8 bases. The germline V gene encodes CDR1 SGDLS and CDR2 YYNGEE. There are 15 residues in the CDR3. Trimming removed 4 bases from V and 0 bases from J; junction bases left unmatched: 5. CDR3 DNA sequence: TGTGCCAGCAGCCCTCAGGGGGCGTTGAACACTGAAGCTTTCTTT. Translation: CASSPQGALNTEAFF.